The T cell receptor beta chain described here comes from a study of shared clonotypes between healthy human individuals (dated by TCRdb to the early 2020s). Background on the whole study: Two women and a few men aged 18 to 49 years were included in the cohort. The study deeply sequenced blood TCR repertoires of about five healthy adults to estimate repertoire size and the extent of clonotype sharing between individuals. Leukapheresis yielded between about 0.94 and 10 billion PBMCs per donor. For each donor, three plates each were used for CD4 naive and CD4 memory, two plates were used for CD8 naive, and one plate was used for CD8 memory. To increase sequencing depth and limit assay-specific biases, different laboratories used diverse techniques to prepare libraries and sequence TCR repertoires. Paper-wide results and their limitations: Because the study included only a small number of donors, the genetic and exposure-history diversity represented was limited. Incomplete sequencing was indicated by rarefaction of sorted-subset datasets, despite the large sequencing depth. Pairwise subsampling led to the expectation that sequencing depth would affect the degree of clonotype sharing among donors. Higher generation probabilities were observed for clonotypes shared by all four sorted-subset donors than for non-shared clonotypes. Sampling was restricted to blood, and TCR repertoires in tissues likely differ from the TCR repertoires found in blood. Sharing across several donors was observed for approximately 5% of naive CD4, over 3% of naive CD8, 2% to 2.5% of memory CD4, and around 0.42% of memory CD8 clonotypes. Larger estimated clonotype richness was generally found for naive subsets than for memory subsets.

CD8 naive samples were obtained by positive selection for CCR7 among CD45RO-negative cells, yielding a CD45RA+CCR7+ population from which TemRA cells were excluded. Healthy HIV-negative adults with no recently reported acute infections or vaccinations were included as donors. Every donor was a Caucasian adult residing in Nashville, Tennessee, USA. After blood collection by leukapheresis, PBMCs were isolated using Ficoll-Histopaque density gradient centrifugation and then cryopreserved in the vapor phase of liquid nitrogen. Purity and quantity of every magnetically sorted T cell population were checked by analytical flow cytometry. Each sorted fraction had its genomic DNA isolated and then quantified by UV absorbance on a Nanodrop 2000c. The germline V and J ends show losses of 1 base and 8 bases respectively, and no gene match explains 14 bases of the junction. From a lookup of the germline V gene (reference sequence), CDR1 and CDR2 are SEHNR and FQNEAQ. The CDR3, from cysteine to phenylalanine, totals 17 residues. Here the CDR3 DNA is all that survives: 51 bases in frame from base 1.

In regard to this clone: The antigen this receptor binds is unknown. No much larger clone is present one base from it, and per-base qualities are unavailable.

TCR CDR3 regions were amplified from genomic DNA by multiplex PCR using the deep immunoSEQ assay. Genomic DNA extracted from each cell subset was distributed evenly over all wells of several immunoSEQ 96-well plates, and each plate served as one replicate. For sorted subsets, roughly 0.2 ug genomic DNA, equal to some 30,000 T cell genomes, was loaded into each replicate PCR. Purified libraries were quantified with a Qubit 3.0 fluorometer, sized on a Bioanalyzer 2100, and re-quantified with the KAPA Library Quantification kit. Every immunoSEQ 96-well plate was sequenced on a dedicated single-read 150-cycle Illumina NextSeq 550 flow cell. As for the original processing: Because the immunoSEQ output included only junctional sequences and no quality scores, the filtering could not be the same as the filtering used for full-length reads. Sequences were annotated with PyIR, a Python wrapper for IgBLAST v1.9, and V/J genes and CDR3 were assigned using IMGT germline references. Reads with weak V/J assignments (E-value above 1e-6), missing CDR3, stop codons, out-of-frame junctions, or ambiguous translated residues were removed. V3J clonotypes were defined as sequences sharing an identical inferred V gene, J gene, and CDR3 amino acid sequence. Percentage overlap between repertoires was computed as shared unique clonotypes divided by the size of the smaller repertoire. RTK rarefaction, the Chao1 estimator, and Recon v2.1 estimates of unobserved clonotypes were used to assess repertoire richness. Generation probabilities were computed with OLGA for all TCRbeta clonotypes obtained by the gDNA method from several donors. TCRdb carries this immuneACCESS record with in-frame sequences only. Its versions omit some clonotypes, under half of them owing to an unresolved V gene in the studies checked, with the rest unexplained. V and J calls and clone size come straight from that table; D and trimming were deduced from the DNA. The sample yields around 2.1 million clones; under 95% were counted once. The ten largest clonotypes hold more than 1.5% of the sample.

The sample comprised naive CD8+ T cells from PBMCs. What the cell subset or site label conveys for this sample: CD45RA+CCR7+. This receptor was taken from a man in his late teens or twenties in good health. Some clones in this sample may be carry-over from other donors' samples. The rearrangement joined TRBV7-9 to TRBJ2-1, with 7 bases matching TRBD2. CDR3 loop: CASSLVGSGGSKDEQFF. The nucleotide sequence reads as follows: TGTGCCAGCAGCTTAGTGGGAAGTGGCGGGAGTAAGGATGAGCAGTTCTTC.